These 3 T cell receptor beta chains originate from one sample sequenced in a study of OX40 agonist ivuxolimab in advanced cancers. Produced via immunoSEQ multiplex PCR; TCRdb's table is partial and in-frame only. The table shows tens of thousands of clones, with approximately 89% occurring only once. The sample in question was CD4+ or CD8+ T cells sorted from blood, obtained in a trial of the OX40 agonist ivuxolimab. The receptors derive from an adult with an advanced solid tumor such as melanoma, head and neck, liver or kidney cancer.

This clone came up once. This chain uses TRBV30 with TRBJ1-1; 10 bases line up with TRBD1. The CDR3 is made up of 16 amino acids. V trimming: 0 bases; J trimming: 1 base; junction bases outside the gene matches: 5. Germline V gene data show CDR1 as GTSNPN and CDR2 as SVGIG (reference sequence). This CDR3 is CAWSVGGTGENTEAFF. The CDR3 DNA follows: TGTGCCTGGAGTGTCGGTGGGACAGGGGAGAACACTGAAGCTTTCTTT.

The J gene is TRBJ2-1, the V gene TRBV29-1; D is unclear. Between the trimmed V and J ends, which lost 5 bases and 0 bases, there was a span of 11 bases. Per the germline V gene, CDR1 is SQVTM and CDR2 is ANQGSEA. This CDR3 has 14 amino acids. CDR3 in amino acids: CSVCRDNSYNEQFF. The CDR3 coding sequence is TGCAGCGTTTGCCGCGACAACTCCTACAATGAGCAGTTCTTC.

The chain has TRBV5-4 and TRBJ2-7, with 9 bases aligning to TRBD2. The CDR3 is made up of 15 amino acids. Trimming at V came to 4 bases and at J to 4 bases, leaving 9 bases not matched to a gene. Germline V lookup: CDR1 SGHNT, CDR2 YYREEE (reference sequence). CDR3: CASSHAGGREYEQYF. The CDR3 DNA reads TGTGCCAGCAGCCACGCTGGCGGGAGGGAGTACGAGCAGTACTTC.